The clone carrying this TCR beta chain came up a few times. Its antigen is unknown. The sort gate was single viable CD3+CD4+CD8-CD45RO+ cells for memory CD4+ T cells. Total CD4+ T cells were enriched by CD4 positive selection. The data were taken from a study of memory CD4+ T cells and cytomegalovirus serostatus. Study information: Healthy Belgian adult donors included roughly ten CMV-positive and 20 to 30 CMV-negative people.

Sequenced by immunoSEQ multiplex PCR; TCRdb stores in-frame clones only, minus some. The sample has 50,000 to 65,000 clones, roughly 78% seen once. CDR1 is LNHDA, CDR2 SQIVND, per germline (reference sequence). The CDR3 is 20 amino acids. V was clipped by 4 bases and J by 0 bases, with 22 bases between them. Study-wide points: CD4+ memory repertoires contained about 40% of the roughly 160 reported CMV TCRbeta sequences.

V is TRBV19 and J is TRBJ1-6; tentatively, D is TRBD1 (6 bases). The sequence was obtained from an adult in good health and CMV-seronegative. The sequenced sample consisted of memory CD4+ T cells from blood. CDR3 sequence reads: CASSTRGQLSGSSYNSPLHF. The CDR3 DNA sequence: TGTGCCAGTAGTACCAGAGGACAGCTCAGCGGGAGCTCCTATAATTCACCCCTCCACTTT.